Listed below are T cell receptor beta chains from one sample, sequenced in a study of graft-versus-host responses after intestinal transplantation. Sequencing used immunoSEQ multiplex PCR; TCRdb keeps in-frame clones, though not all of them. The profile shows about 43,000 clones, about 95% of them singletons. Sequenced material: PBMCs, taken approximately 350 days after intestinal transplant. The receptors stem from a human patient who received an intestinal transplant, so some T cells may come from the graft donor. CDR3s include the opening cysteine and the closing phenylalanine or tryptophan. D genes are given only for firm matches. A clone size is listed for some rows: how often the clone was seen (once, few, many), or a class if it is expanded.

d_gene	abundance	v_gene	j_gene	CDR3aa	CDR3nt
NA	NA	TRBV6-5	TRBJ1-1	CASAGTLTMNTEAFF	TGTGCCAGCGCGGGAACACTGACTATGAACACTGAAGCTTTCTTT
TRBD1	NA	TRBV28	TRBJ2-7	CASSLTGGYEQYF	TGTGCCAGCAGCTTAACAGGGGGGTACGAGCAGTACTTC
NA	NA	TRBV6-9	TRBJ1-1	CASSYANTEAFF	TGTGCCAGCAGTTACGCGAACACTGAAGCTTTCTTT
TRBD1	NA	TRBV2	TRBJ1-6	CASSGDRGYSPLHF	TGTGCCAGCAGTGGGGACAGGGGATATTCACCCCTCCACTTT
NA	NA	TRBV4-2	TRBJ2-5	CASSKVFGQETQYF	TGTGCCAGCAGCAAGGTATTCGGGCAAGAGACCCAGTACTTC
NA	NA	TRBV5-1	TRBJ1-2	CASSLVGGAYGYTF	TGCGCCAGCAGCTTGGTAGGAGGCGCTTATGGCTACACCTTC
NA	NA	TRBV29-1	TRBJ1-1	CSVDRSRGRTEAFF	TGCAGCGTTGATAGGAGCAGGGGTAGGACTGAAGCTTTCTTT
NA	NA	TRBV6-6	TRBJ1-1	CASSLGGIETEAFF	TGTGCCAGCAGTCTGGGGGGGATTGAGACTGAAGCTTTCTTT
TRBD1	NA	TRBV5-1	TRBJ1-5	CASSLTTGGHQPQHF	TGCGCCAGCAGCTTGACTACAGGGGGGCATCAGCCCCAGCATTTT
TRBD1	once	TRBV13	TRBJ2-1	CASSLGHGQGLNEQFF	TGTGCCAGCAGCTTAGGGCATGGACAGGGTTTGAATGAGCAGTTCTTC
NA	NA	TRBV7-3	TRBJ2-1	CASSLDRHNEQFF	TGTGCCAGCAGCTTGGACAGACACAATGAGCAGTTCTTC
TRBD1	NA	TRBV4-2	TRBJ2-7	CASSQDFQGDEQYF	TGTGCCAGCAGCCAAGATTTCCAGGGGGACGAGCAGTACTTC
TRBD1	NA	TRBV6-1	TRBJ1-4	CASRGQGLEKLFF	TGTGCCAGCAGGGGACAGGGTCTTGAAAAACTGTTTTTT
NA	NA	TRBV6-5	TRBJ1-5	CASSYGGSNQPQHF	TGTGCCAGCAGTTACGGGGGAAGCAATCAGCCCCAGCATTTT
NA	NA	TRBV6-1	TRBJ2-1	CASFPLPNEQFF	TGTGCCAGCTTCCCTCTCCCCAATGAGCAGTTCTTC
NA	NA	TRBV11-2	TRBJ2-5	CASSSPDLAPTQYF	TGTGCCAGCAGCTCACCTGATTTGGCCCCGACCCAGTACTTC
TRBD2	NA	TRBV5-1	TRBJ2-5	CASSSTSGEETQYF	TGCGCCAGCAGCTCTACTAGCGGGGAAGAGACCCAGTACTTC
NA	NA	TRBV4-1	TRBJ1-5	CASSQSPTGQPQHF	TGCGCCAGCAGCCAATCCCCCACGGGACAGCCCCAGCATTTT
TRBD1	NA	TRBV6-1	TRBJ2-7	CASTGTGAYEQYF	TGTGCCAGCACCGGGACAGGAGCCTACGAGCAGTACTTC
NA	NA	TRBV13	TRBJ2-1	CASSLLPTGRPFPDANEQFF	TGTGCCAGCAGCTTACTCCCCACAGGGAGGCCGTTTCCCGACGCCAATGAGCAGTTCTTC
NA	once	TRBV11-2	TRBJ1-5	CASSFGGRGQPQHF	TGTGCCAGCAGCTTCGGGGGGCGCGGTCAGCCCCAGCATTTT
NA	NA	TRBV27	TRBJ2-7	CASSPSSAGYEQYF	TGTGCCAGCAGTCCGTCCAGTGCCGGCTACGAGCAGTACTTC
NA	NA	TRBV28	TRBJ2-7	CASSLSTTIYEQYF	TGTGCCAGCAGTCTGTCGACAACAATCTACGAGCAGTACTTC
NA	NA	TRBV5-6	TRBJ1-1	CASSLEGVGNTEAFF	TGTGCCAGCAGCTTGGAGGGGGTGGGGAACACTGAAGCTTTCTTT
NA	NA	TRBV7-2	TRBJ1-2	CASSPATGWSGYTF	TGTGCCAGCAGCCCCGCCACAGGGTGGAGTGGCTACACCTTC
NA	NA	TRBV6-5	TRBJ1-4	CASRYAVAANEKLFF	TGTGCCAGCAGATACGCTGTTGCAGCTAATGAAAAACTGTTTTTT
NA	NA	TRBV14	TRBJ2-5	CASSQRGAPETQYF	TGTGCCAGCAGCCAACGAGGGGCGCCAGAGACCCAGTACTTC
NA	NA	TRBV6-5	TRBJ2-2	CASSYSKGSDAGELFF	TGTGCCAGCAGTTACTCGAAGGGGTCTGACGCCGGGGAGCTGTTTTTT
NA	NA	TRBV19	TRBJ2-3	CASMGPRGGSTDTQYF	TGTGCCAGTATGGGGCCCCGTGGCGGGAGCACAGATACGCAGTATTTT
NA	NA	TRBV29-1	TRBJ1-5	CSVSLGNQPQHF	TGCAGCGTATCTTTGGGGAATCAGCCCCAGCATTTT
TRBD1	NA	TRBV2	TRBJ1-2	CASGTGDYGYTF	TGTGCCAGCGGTACAGGGGACTATGGCTACACCTTC
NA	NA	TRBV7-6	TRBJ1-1	CASSPSGTVNTEAFF	TGTGCCAGCAGTCCCTCCGGGACGGTGAACACTGAAGCTTTCTTT
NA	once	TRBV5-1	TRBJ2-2	CASSLGYDAGELFF	TGCGCCAGCAGCTTAGGTTACGACGCCGGGGAGCTGTTTTTT
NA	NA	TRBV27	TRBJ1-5	CASRGRQDLGPQHF	TGTGCCTCCCGAGGTAGGCAGGACCTAGGACCCCAGCATTTT
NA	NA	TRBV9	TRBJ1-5	CASSVGLDQTGPQHF	TGTGCCAGCAGCGTAGGTCTGGATCAGACCGGCCCCCAGCATTTT
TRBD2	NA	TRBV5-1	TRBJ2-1	CASSRPTSGRALSVYNEQFF	TGCGCCAGCAGCCGACCCACTAGCGGGAGGGCCCTAAGCGTCTACAATGAGCAGTTCTTC
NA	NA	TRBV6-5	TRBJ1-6	CASSYAGGNSPLHF	TGTGCCAGCAGTTACGCGGGGGGGAATTCACCCCTCCACTTT
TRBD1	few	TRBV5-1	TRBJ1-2	CASSSDRGGGYTF	TGCGCCAGCAGCTCGGACAGGGGTGGCGGCTACACCTTC
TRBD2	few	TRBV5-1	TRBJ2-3	CASSLEGTSGGARGDTQYF	TGCGCCAGCAGCTTGGAGGGTACTAGCGGGGGGGCCCGGGGAGATACGCAGTATTTT
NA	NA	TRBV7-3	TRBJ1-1	CASSTTGEGSTEAFF	TGTGCCAGCAGCACCACGGGGGAAGGGAGCACTGAAGCTTTCTTT
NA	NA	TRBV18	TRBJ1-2	CASSPQGDGYTF	TGTGCCAGCTCACCTCAGGGAGATGGCTACACCTTC
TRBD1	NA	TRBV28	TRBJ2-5	CASSWDSRGKYF	TGTGCCAGCAGTTGGGACAGCCGGGGAAAGTACTTC
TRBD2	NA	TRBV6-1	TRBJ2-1	CARLAGGNYNEQFF	TGTGCCCGACTAGCGGGAGGGAATTACAATGAGCAGTTCTTC
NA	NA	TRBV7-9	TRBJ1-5	CASSPGLRDQPQHF	TGTGCCAGCAGCCCAGGGTTGAGGGATCAGCCCCAGCATTTT
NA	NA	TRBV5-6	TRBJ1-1	CASSLFGDTEAFF	TGTGCCAGCAGCTTGTTCGGGGATACTGAAGCTTTCTTT